This T cell receptor beta chain was identified in a study of T-cell reconstitution after alpha-beta-depleted transplantation in children. General study points: By about two months after transplant, alpha-beta T cells reportedly arose from several hundred graft clones that had expanded. The high TCRbeta diversity at day 60 in some patients came from surviving recipient T cells and thymic progenitors. The main origin of T-cell counts and diversity one year after transplant was newly produced T cells.

This clonotype was detected many times. Its antigen is as yet unknown. As it was prepared, the TCRbeta library received unique molecular identifiers. TCRdb reanalysed the PCR reads using MiXCR and keeps one entry per CDR3 protein. The data hold 550,000 to 600,000 distinct CDR3 sequences, with around 23% observed a single time. This CDR3 spans 14 amino acids. Trimming pared 3 bases from V and 3 bases from J, leaving 11 bases between. The source is a boy in the first two years of life who had a stem cell transplant for acute myeloid leukemia, so the T cells may come from the graft donor. The sample in question was PBMCs, mostly from graft donor cells, obtained 360 days after TCRalphabeta/CD19-depleted stem cell transplant. The V gene is TRBV12-3 or TRBV12-4, the J gene TRBJ2-5; D ambiguous. The CDR3 DNA sequence: TGTGCCAGCAGTTTCTCAGAGGCCGAAGAGACCCAGTACTTC. Translated, it gives CASSFSEAEETQYF.